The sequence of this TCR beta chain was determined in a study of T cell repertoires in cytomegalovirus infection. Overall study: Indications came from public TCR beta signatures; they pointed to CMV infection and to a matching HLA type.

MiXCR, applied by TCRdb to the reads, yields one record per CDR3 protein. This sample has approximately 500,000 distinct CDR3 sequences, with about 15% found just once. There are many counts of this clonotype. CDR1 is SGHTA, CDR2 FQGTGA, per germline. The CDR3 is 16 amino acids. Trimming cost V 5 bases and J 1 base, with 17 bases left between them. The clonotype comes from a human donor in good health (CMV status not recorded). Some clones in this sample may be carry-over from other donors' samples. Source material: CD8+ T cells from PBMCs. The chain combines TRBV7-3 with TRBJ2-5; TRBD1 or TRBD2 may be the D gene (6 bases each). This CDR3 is CASSPGVAARQETQYF. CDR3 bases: TGTGCCAGCAGCCCAGGGGTAGCGGCGCGCCAAGAGACCCAGTACTTC. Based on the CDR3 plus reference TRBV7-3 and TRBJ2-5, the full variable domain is GAGVSQTPSNKVTEKGKYVELRCDPISGHTALYWYRQSLGQGPEFLIYFQGTGAADDSGLPNDRFFAVRPEGSVSTLKIQRTERGDSAVYLCASSPGVAARQETQYFGPGTRLLVL.